This TCR beta chain was observed in a study of blood T cells in healthy people across ages. The CDR3 loop spans 16 amino acids. V was cut by 2 bases and J by 5 bases, with 18 bases left in between. Germline CDR1 and CDR2: SGHVS and FNYEAQ. Alongside a J-beta primer mix, a sample-barcoded 5' primer served in a second PCR lasting roughly 7 to 11 cycles. TCRdb re-analysed the 5' RACE reads in MiXCR, keeping a single row per CDR3 protein. The repertoire holds hundreds of thousands of distinct CDR3 sequences, with nearly 25% as singletons. Peripheral blood, around 10 milliliters per donor, was collected. This same sample was also part of a study on T cells of mothers and their children. According to that study: The study obtained over 9.5 million TCR beta CDR3 reads per mother and 3 million to 3.5 million per child. Thymic selection, a shaping force on TCR recombination output, acts similarly in related and unrelated pairs.

The sample consisted of blood. V gene TRBV7-6 combines with J gene TRBJ2-5; D is perhaps TRBD2 (6 bases). The clonotype comes from a boy between 10 and 17 years old in good health. The DNA for the CDR3 is TGTGCCAGCAGCTTACGGCTAGTGACTGGGGGGGAGACCCAGTACTTC. Residues: CASSLRLVTGGETQYF.